This T cell receptor beta chain was identified during a study of blood T cell repertoires in COVID-19. Sequenced by immunoSEQ multiplex PCR; TCRdb stores in-frame clones only, minus some. The sample holds over 400,000 clones, more than 85% seen once. The V segment lost 8 bases and the J segment 1 base; nucleotides outside the gene matches: 8. The CDR3 extends over 16 amino acids. The germline V gene encodes CDR1 MNHEY and CDR2 SMNVEV (reference sequence). Specimen: PBMCs or T cells enriched from blood (not recorded which). The receptor was derived from a woman aged 55-69 years who had recovered from COVID-19. The chain links TRBV27 to TRBJ2-2; TRBD1 matches at 9 bases. CDR3 in DNA: TGTGCCAGCCACGACGGACAGGGGAAGAACACCGGGGAGCTGTTTTTT. Encoded protein: CASHDGQGKNTGELFF.